This T cell receptor beta chain was recorded in a study of T cells of healthy individuals. This clonotype was seen a handful of times. MiXCR, applied by TCRdb to the 5' RACE reads, yields one record per CDR3 protein. The sample shows approximately 89,000 distinct CDR3 sequences, more than 5% of them seen only once. This CDR3 region has 17 residues. V dropped 2 bases and J dropped 1 base, with 12 bases sitting between them. CDR1 and CDR2 (germline): MNHEY, SMNVEV (reference sequence). The clonotype was recovered from a female donor in good health. The chain carries TRBV27 and TRBJ2-6; D unclear. The DNA of the CDR3 is TGTGCCAGCAGTTTAGGCGCCAGCGATTCTGGGGCCAACGTCCTGACTTTC. This encodes CASSLGASDSGANVLTF.